The 20 T cell receptor beta chains given below trace back to one sample, sequenced in a study of post-analysis software for immune sequencing data. Whole-study findings and limits: The five TRBV segments detected at higher frequency in patients than in controls included TRBV5-6, TRBV5-1 and TRBV20-1.

Each TCR beta cDNA library carried unique molecular identifiers. TCRdb analysed the PCR reads with MiXCR anew, one entry per CDR3 protein. The table has hundreds of thousands of distinct CDR3 sequences, over 45% seen once. These receptors' antigens are unknown. What was sequenced was blood. The receptor set was obtained from a girl aged 2 to 10 with multiple sclerosis.

The chain uses TRBV5-5 and TRBJ2-5, with D uncertain. The end of the DNA aligns better with TRBJ2-7, so the J call may be wrong. Germline V gene data show CDR1 as SGHKS and CDR2 as YYEKEE (reference sequence). The CDR3 is 13 residues long. The CDR3 protein is CASSNGREGEQYF. The DNA of the CDR3 is TGTGCCAGCAGCAACGGGCGAGAAGGCGAGCAGTACTTC.

CDR3 nucleotide sequence: TGCAGCGTTGGGGCGACTAGCGGGAGGACAAAGTACGAGCAGTACTTC. Protein product: CSVGATSGRTKYEQYF. This chain connects TRBV29-1 to TRBJ2-5; 13 nucleotides match TRBD2. Near its end, the DNA agrees better with TRBJ2-7, so the J call may be wrong. The CDR3 is 16 amino acids. Germline CDR1 and CDR2: SQVTM and ANQGSEA.

This clonotype showed up just a few times. V usage is TRBV12-3 or TRBV12-4 and J usage is TRBJ1-2, with D unclear. The CDR3 length is 12 residues. V lost 1 base, J lost 8 bases, and 8 bases lay in between. The CDR3 protein is CASSLGPGGYTF. Written as DNA, the CDR3 is TGTGCCAGCAGTTTAGGCCCCGGCGGCTACACCTTC.

This clonotype was observed a few times. This chain uses TRBV20-1 with TRBJ1-1; D might be TRBD1 (5 bases). CDR3 length: 14 amino acids. Per germline, CDR1 DFQATT and CDR2 SNEGSKA (reference sequence). V shed 3 bases and J shed 0 bases, with 11 bases lying between them. CDR3 residues: CSASTLGVNTEAFF. CDR3 coding DNA: TGCAGTGCTAGTACCTTGGGGGTGAACACTGAAGCTTTCTTT.

This rearrangement joins TRBV12-3 or TRBV12-4 to TRBJ2-1; TRBD2 agrees at 12 bases. Germline trimming cut 6 bases from V and 7 bases from J; bases unmatched to any gene: 7. This CDR3 is built from 15 residues. The CDR3 coding sequence is TGTGCCAGCAGCCTTACTAGCGGGGGGTTTAATGAGCAGTTCTTC. This translates into CASSLTSGGFNEQFF.

There are a few counts of this clonotype. The V gene is TRBV6-5, the J gene TRBJ2-7; 9 bases map to TRBD1. The CDR3 contains 15 residues. V trimming: 6 bases; J trimming: 4 bases; junction bases outside the gene matches: 10. Germline V gene data show CDR1 as MNHEY and CDR2 as SVGAGI. CDR3 nucleotide sequence: TGTGCCAGCAGCCTACGGGACAGGGAGTCGTACGAGCAGTACTTC. The encoded protein is CASSLRDRESYEQYF.

The V call is TRBV6-2 or TRBV6-3, the J call TRBJ2-3, with D unclear. The germline V and J ends were trimmed by 7 bases and 6 bases, with 17 bases remaining between them. Germline CDR1 is MNHEY and CDR2 is SVGEGT. This CDR3 has 14 amino acids. CDR3 DNA: TGTGCCAGCAATTTACGAGTGTTTGCGGATACGCAGTATTTT. Translated: CASNLRVFADTQYF.

The chain joins TRBV27 to TRBJ1-6; 8 bases line up with TRBD1. Germline loops: CDR1 MNHEY, CDR2 SMNVEV (reference sequence). The CDR3 runs to 15 residues. Trimming took 4 bases from V and 7 from J; bases not matched to a gene: 6. The CDR3 is CASSSGTGINSPLHF. The DNA for the CDR3 is TGTGCCAGCAGTTCAGGGACAGGCATAAATTCACCCCTCCACTTT.

The sample holds a few counts of this clonotype. The V and J genes are TRBV29-1 and TRBJ2-7; the D is unclear. The CDR3 has 13 residues. Germline loops: CDR1 SQVTM, CDR2 ANQGSEA. Trimming stripped 6 bases from V and 2 bases from J, with 14 bases between. The CDR3 spells CSVRKLGTYEQYF. The CDR3 coding sequence is TGCAGCGTCCGGAAACTGGGGACCTACGAGCAGTACTTC.

J is TRBJ2-1 and V is TRBV27, with 8 bases identical to TRBD2. Germline assignment: CDR1 MNHEY and CDR2 SMNVEV (reference sequence). This CDR3 region has 17 residues. J gave up 5 bases and V 6 bases, and 15 bases lay outside the gene matches. The CDR3 DNA reads as TGTGCCAGCAGGACGCAACGGGGGGGACCGACCAACAATGAGCAGTTCTTC. Protein product: CASRTQRGGPTNNEQFF.

This clonotype appeared a few times. The chain couples TRBV12-3 or TRBV12-4 to TRBJ2-3, with D possibly being TRBD1 or TRBD2 (5 bases each). The CDR3 covers 14 residues. The V end lost 3 bases, the J end lost 5 bases, and 12 bases lay between the germline ends. The CDR3 bases are TGTGCCAGCAGTTTCCGAGGGGACGTAGATACGCAGTATTTT. Translating it yields CASSFRGDVDTQYF.

This clonotype was seen a handful of times. The chain uses TRBV28 and TRBJ2-7; possibly TRBD2 for D (5 bases). The CDR3 has 15 residues. CDR1 and CDR2 (germline): MDHEN, SYDVKM. V dropped 5 bases and J dropped 2 bases, with 16 bases sitting between them. Here the CDR3 reads CASSGYKEVTYEQYF. In DNA form, the CDR3 reads TGTGCCAGCAGTGGATATAAGGAGGTAACCTACGAGCAGTACTTC.

This chain links TRBV28 with TRBJ1-1; TRBD1 matches 9 bases. The CDR3 covers 15 residues. Germline V gene data show CDR1 as MDHEN and CDR2 as SYDVKM. V trimming: 3 bases; J trimming: 7 bases; junction bases outside the gene matches: 9. The CDR3 region is CASSLFGTGWGEAFF. The CDR3 bases are TGTGCCAGCAGTTTGTTCGGGACAGGGTGGGGTGAAGCTTTCTTT. Based on the CDR3 plus reference TRBV28 and TRBJ1-1, the full variable domain is DVKVTQSSRYLVKRTGEKVFLECVQDMDHENMFWYRQDPGLGLRLIYFSYDVKMKEKGDIPEGYSVSREKKERFSLILESASTNQTSMYLCASSLFGTGWGEAFFGQGTRLTVV.

J is TRBJ2-3 and V is TRBV11-2, with no clear D. The CDR3 has 13 amino acids. Per the germline V gene, CDR1 is SGHAT and CDR2 is FQNNGV. With 5 bases removed from V and 1 base from J, the gap between germline ends came to 7 bases. The CDR3 DNA reads TGTGCCAGCAGCCCCGACCGCACAGATACGCAGTATTTT. This codes for CASSPDRTDTQYF.

V and J are TRBV6-5 and TRBJ2-7; 7 bases are shared with TRBD2. Trimming took 0 bases from V and 2 from J; bases not matched to a gene: 4. Germline values: CDR1 MNHEY, CDR2 SVGAGI. This CDR3 is 15 amino acids long. In nucleotides, the CDR3 is TGTGCCAGCAGTTACTCAGCCCGGGGGGCCTACGAGCAGTACTTC. As protein: CASSYSARGAYEQYF.

This chain links TRBV6-5 with TRBJ2-3; the D call may be TRBD1 or TRBD2 (5 bases each). Germline CDR1 is MNHEY and CDR2 is SVGAGI. The V gene lost 3 bases and the J gene lost 2 bases, with 15 bases spanning the gap. This CDR3 has 16 residues. The CDR3 DNA reads as TGTGCCAGCAGTTATGTGGGAGACAGAACCACAGATACGCAGTATTTT. Translation: CASSYVGDRTTDTQYF.

The chain combines TRBV29-1 with TRBJ2-7, with D maybe TRBD1 (6 bases). The V gene lost 3 bases and the J gene lost 2 bases, with 11 bases spanning the gap. The germline gives CDR1 SQVTM, CDR2 ANQGSEA. The CDR3 has 13 amino acids. The CDR3 DNA reads as TGCAGCGTTGAGACAGGAGGTACCTACGAGCAGTACTTC. It is translated as CSVETGGTYEQYF.

This sequence joins TRBV5-1 and TRBJ2-3, with a weak D call TRBD2 (6 bases). V lost 2 bases to trimming and J lost 6 bases, with 13 bases between them. The CDR3 runs to 14 residues. Per germline, CDR1 SGHRS and CDR2 YFSETQ. DNA for the CDR3: TGCGCCAGCAGCTTCGGGACTTCACAGGATACGCAGTATTTT. Protein: CASSFGTSQDTQYF.

There are a few counts of this clonotype. The V gene is TRBV6-1, the J gene TRBJ2-7; 11 positions agree with TRBD2. CDR1 MNHNS and CDR2 SASEGT come from the germline V gene. This CDR3 contains 19 residues. V dropped 5 bases and J dropped 2; count of bases not matched to a gene: 17. The CDR3 here is CASSTATSGTSIKTYEQYF. CDR3 bases: TGTGCCAGCAGTACCGCGACTAGCGGGACTTCGATAAAGACCTACGAGCAGTACTTC.

The chain carries TRBV7-9 and TRBJ2-7; possible D gene TRBD2, 6 bases. The germline gives CDR1 SEHNR, CDR2 FQNEAQ (reference sequence). The V end lost 2 bases, the J end lost 5 bases, and 16 bases lay between the germline ends. The CDR3 has 15 amino acids. The CDR3 DNA is TGTGCCAGCAGCTTATCTACCCGGGAGTGGGACGAGCAGTACTTC. This codes for CASSLSTREWDEQYF.